The rows below give T cell receptor beta chains drawn from one sample of a study of naive and memory T cell subsets. TCRdb reanalysed the UMI-ligation and nested PCR reads using MiXCR and keeps one entry per CDR3 protein. The sample yields about 150,000 distinct CDR3 sequences, over 20% seen once. Sequencing used naive CD4+ T cells from blood. The receptors come from a human donor in good health. The CDR3 runs from the conserved cysteine through the conserved F or W. D genes are given only for firm matches. Some rows have no size entry. The others give once, few or many, or a class for an expanded clone.

j_call | v_call | d_call | clone_size | cdr3_nt | cdr3_aa
TRBJ2-7 | TRBV6-1 | TRBD1 | . | TGTGCCAGCAGTTCCTTAGGACAGGCCTACGAGCAGTACTTC | CASSSLGQAYEQYF
TRBJ2-2 | TRBV15 | TRBD2 | . | TGTGCCACCAGCCAAAGCGGGGTAAACACCGGGGAGCTGTTTTTT | CATSQSGVNTGELFF
TRBJ1-2 | TRBV12-3/TRBV12-4 | TRBD1 | . | TGTGCCAGCAGCCAGGGACAGTTATATGGCTACACCTTC | CASSQGQLYGYTF
TRBJ2-1 | TRBV7-2 | . | . | TGTGCCAGCAGCTCCGGCAGGGTTGGTGAGCAGTTCTTC | CASSSGRVGEQFF
TRBJ2-7 | TRBV30 | TRBD1 | many | TGTGCCTGGAGTCGGGACAGGGGCCACGAGCAGTACTTC | CAWSRDRGHEQYF
TRBJ2-7 | TRBV6-5 | TRBD1 | . | TGTGCCAGCAGTTACACAGGGGCCACCTACGAGCAGTACTTC | CASSYTGATYEQYF
TRBJ2-7 | TRBV7-8 | . | few | TGTGCCAGCAGTGTAACAAGCTCCTACGAGCAGTACTTC | CASSVTSSYEQYF
TRBJ2-5 | TRBV6-1 | TRBD2 | few | TGTGCCAGCAGTGAAGCGGCGAGCGGGAGTGCTAAGACCCAGTACTTC | CASSEAASGSAKTQYF
TRBJ2-1 | TRBV20-1 | . | many | TGCAGTGCTAGAGAGGTGGGATCCCGCAATGAGCAGTTCTTC | CSAREVGSRNEQFF
TRBJ2-7 | TRBV30 | . | few | TGTGCCTGGAGTGTACGGGGGACAGCAGTCTACGAGCAGTACTTC | CAWSVRGTAVYEQYF
TRBJ1-2 | TRBV28 | TRBD1 | . | TGTGCCAGCAGTTCACCGGGACAGGTTTATGGCTACACCTTC | CASSSPGQVYGYTF
TRBJ1-2 | TRBV7-9 | . | . | TGTGCCAGCAGCGTCGAGGGATCCGGCTATGGCTACACCTTC | CASSVEGSGYGYTF
TRBJ1-2 | TRBV9 | . | once | TGTGCCAGCAGCGTAAAGGTCACAGGGACCGGCTACACCTTC | CASSVKVTGTGYTF
TRBJ1-1 | TRBV6-2/TRBV6-3 | . | . | TGTGCCAGCAGCCCAGGGTCGAAAGCTTTCTTT | CASSPGSKAFF
TRBJ2-1 | TRBV6-5 | TRBD2 | . | TGTGCCAGCTCCTCGGGAGGCAGACAGTTCTTC | CASSSGGRQFF
TRBJ2-7 | TRBV20-1 | TRBD2 | many | TGCAGTGCTAGAGATTTGCGGGAGAGCTCCTACGAGCAGTACTTC | CSARDLRESSYEQYF
TRBJ2-2 | TRBV29-1 | . | many | TGCAGCGTCGCACAGAACACCGGGGAGCTGTTTTTT | CSVAQNTGELFF
TRBJ1-5 | TRBV30 | . | few | TGTGCCTGGAGTGTTACAGCCACGAATCAGCCCCAGCATTTT | CAWSVTATNQPQHF
TRBJ2-1 | TRBV19 | . | few | TGTGCCAGCCGAAAGGGAGGCAGCAATGAGCAGTTCTTC | CASRKGGSNEQFF
TRBJ2-7 | TRBV2 | TRBD1 | . | TGTGCCAGCAACTGGGGACAGGGCCCCTACGAGCAGTACTTC | CASNWGQGPYEQYF
TRBJ2-7 | TRBV5-4 | . | . | TGTGCCAGCAGCTTGGGTGGGCAGCCATACGAGCAGTACTTC | CASSLGGQPYEQYF
TRBJ2-1 | TRBV2 | . | few | TGTGCCAGCAGCGACCTAGTTTACAATGAGCAGTTCTTC | CASSDLVYNEQFF
TRBJ2-3 | TRBV12-3/TRBV12-4 | TRBD2 | . | TGTGCCAGCAGTTTGCGGGGGACCACAGATACGCAGTATTTT | CASSLRGTTDTQYF
TRBJ1-1 | TRBV14 | TRBD1 | . | TGTGCCAGCAGCCAACAATGGGGACAGATAAACACTGAAGCTTTCTTT | CASSQQWGQINTEAFF